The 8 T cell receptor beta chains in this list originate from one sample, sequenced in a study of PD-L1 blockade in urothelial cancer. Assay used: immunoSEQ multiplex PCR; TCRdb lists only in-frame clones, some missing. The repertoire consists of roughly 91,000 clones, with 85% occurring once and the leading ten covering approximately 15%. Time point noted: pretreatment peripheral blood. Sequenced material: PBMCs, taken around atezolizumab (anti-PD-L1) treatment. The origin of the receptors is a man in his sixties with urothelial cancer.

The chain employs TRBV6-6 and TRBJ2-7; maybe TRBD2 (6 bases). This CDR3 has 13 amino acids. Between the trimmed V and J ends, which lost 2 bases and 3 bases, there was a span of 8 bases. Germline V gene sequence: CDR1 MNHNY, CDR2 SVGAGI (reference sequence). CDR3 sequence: CASSYLGSYEQYF. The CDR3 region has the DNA TGTGCCAGCAGTTACCTCGGGAGCTACGAGCAGTACTTC.

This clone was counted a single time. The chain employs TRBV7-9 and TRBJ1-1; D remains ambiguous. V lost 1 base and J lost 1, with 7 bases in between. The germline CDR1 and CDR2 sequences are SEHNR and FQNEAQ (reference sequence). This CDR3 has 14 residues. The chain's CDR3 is CASSLGTRNTEAFF. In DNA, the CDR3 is TGTGCCAGCAGCTTAGGCACAAGGAACACTGAAGCTTTCTTT.

The CDR3 nucleotides are TGTGCCAGCAGCCCCTCGGCGGGACCGACCGATGAGCAGTTCTTC. Protein sequence: CASSPSAGPTDEQFF. The V and J genes are TRBV5-4 and TRBJ2-1, with D perhaps matching TRBD2 (6 bases). Germline values: CDR1 SGHNT, CDR2 YYREEE (reference sequence). This CDR3 spans 15 amino acids. V gave up 4 bases and J gave up 8 bases, with 19 bases separating them.

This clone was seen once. The CDR3 bases are TGTGCCAGCAGGAAACCTACAGGCACTCAGCCCCAGCATTTT. Encoded protein: CASRKPTGTQPQHF. The chain is built from TRBV28 and TRBJ1-5, with D possibly matching TRBD1 (5 bases). Germline CDR1 is MDHEN and CDR2 is SYDVKM. Trimming removed 6 bases at V and 6 bases at J, with 15 bases between. The length of the CDR3 is 14 residues.

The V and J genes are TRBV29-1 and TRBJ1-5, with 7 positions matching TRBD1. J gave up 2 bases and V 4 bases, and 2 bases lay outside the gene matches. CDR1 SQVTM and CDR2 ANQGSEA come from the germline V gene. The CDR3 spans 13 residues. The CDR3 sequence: CSVAGQGNQPQHF. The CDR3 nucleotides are TGCAGCGTTGCTGGACAGGGCAATCAGCCCCAGCATTTT.

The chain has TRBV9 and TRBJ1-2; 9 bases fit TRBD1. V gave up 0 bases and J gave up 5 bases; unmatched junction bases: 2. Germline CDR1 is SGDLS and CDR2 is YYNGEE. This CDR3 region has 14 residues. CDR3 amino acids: CASSVAGQGYGYTF. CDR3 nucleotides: TGTGCCAGCAGCGTAGCAGGACAGGGGTATGGCTACACCTTC.

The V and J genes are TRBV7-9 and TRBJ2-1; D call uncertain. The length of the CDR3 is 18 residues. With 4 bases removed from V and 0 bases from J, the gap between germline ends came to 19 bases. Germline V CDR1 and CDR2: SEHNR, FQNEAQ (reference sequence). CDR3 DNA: TGTGCCAGCAGCTCGGAACTAAGACTTGATTTCTCCTACAATGAGCAGTTCTTC. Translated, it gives CASSSELRLDFSYNEQFF.

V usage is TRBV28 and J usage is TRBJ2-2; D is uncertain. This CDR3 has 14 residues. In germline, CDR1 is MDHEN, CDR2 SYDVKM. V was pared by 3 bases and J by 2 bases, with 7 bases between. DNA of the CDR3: TGTGCCAGCAGTTTTGCCAGAAACACCGGGGAGCTGTTTTTT. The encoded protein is CASSFARNTGELFF.